The 27 T cell receptor beta chains presented below share a single source sample, sequenced in a study of shared clonotypes between healthy human individuals. TCRdb's table, derived via immunoSEQ multiplex PCR, lists solely in-frame clones and lacks some. The sample holds about 1.5 million clones; more than 95% are singletons and the top ten take more than 0.9%. Sequenced sample: naive CD4+ T cells sorted from blood. The subset: CD45RA+ positively selected. The receptors derive from a man aged 25 to 40 in good health.

The chain's CDR3 is CASGTDPNTEAFF. The CDR3 nucleotides read TGCGCCAGCGGTACAGACCCGAACACTGAAGCTTTCTTT. This chain uses TRBV5-1 with TRBJ1-1; no definite D call. Looked up from germline, CDR1 is SGHRS and CDR2 is YFSETQ. The ends were cut back, 7 bases at V and 1 base at J, with 11 bases in the middle. The CDR3 runs 13 residues.

About this clone itself: The junction and the germline gene differ at one end; a read error may be behind it. The chain links TRBV6-4 to TRBJ2-3, with 13 nucleotides matching TRBD2. This CDR3 has 13 residues. Germline V gene lookup returns CDR1 MRHNA and CDR2 SNTAGT. The CDR3 nucleotides are TGTGCCAGCAGGGCCGGACTAGCGGGAGTCATTAATTTT. Amino acid sequence: CASRAGLAGVINF.

Only one count was recorded for this clone. The rearrangement joins TRBV9 to TRBJ2-1; TRBD2 aligns across 8 bases. The junction had 10 bases not matched to a gene; V was cut back by 0 bases and J by 8 bases. Germline CDR1 is SGDLS and CDR2 is YYNGEE. There are 16 residues in the CDR3. The CDR3 reads CASSVDGRATKDEQFF. CDR3 nucleotide sequence: TGTGCCAGCAGCGTAGACGGGAGGGCCACAAAGGATGAGCAGTTCTTC. Using reference TRBV9 and TRBJ2-1 for the parts outside the CDR3, the full variable domain is DSGVTQTPKHLITATGQRVTLRCSPRSGDLSVYWYQQSLDQGLQFLIQYYNGEERAKGNILERFSAQQFPDLHSELNLSSLELGDSALYFCASSVDGRATKDEQFFGPGTRLTVL.

This clone has just one count. The chain links TRBV2 to TRBJ2-3; TRBD2 matches at 11 bases. The trim removed 5 bases at V and 5 bases at J, leaving 15 bases unmatched. The germline V gene encodes CDR1 SNHLY and CDR2 FYNNEI. The CDR3 spans 18 residues. CDR3 DNA: TGTGCCAGCAGTCTTCACAATTTACTAGCGGGAGTCTTAGATACGCAGTATTTT. Protein sequence: CASSLHNLLAGVLDTQYF.

This sequence joins TRBV2 and TRBJ1-4; D may be TRBD1 (6 bases). The V and J ends lost 7 bases and 6 bases respectively, with 9 bases between them. This CDR3 spans 12 amino acids. Germline V gene lookup returns CDR1 SNHLY and CDR2 FYNNEI. The CDR3 nucleotides are TGTGCCAGCAACAGGGACGATGAAAAACTGTTTTTT. Translated, it gives CASNRDDEKLFF.

J is TRBJ2-7 and V is TRBV4-1; a possible D gene is TRBD1 (5 bases). The CDR3 is made up of 15 amino acids. The germline CDR1 and CDR2 sequences are MGHRA and YSYEKL. The V end lost 2 bases, the J end lost 2 bases, and 13 bases lay between the germline ends. The CDR3 reads CASSQPQQGTYEQYF. The DNA for the CDR3 is TGCGCCAGCAGCCAACCCCAGCAGGGAACCTACGAGCAGTACTTC.

The gene calls are TRBV2 and TRBJ2-4; D is undetermined. The V and J ends lost 7 bases and 4 bases respectively, with 5 bases between them. The germline V gene encodes CDR1 SNHLY and CDR2 FYNNEI. The CDR3 loop spans 11 amino acids. CDR3 nucleotide sequence: TGTGCCAGCAATATGAAAAACATTCAGTACTTC. Its protein product is CASNMKNIQYF. The complete variable domain, with remaining parts taken from reference TRBV2 and TRBJ2-4, reads EPEVTQTPSHQVTQMGQEVILRCVPISNHLYFYWYRQILGQKVEFLVSFYNNEISEKSEIFDDQFSVERPDGSNFTLKIRSTKLEDSAMYFCASNMKNIQYFGAGTRLSVL.

The CDR3 is CASSLRGISAVPNEQFF. The CDR3 DNA reads TGTGCCAGCAGCTTAAGAGGTATTAGTGCCGTACCGAATGAGCAGTTCTTC. This chain joins TRBV7-9 and TRBJ2-1, with D unclear. V was cut by 2 bases and J by 7 bases, with 21 bases left in between. The CDR3 runs to 17 residues. The V gene's germline CDR1 is SEHNR and CDR2 FQNEAQ (reference sequence).

V gene TRBV9 combines with J gene TRBJ1-2; 7 bases match TRBD1. The CDR3 length is 15 residues. CDR1 SGDLS and CDR2 YYNGEE come from the germline V gene. Trimming removed 0 bases from V and 4 bases from J; junction bases left unmatched: 6. The DNA for the CDR3 is TGTGCCAGCAGCGTAGGCGACGGACAGGCCTATGGCTACACCTTC. The encoded protein is CASSVGDGQAYGYTF.

The J gene is TRBJ2-7, the V gene TRBV4-1; D might be TRBD1 or TRBD2, each matching 5 bases. V was trimmed by 4 bases and J by 5 bases, leaving 12 bases between them. The CDR3 sequence is 13 residues long. Germline V CDR1 and CDR2: MGHRA, YSYEKL. The DNA of the CDR3 is TGCGCCAGCAGCCGTTGGGACCTGGACGAGCAGTACTTC. This translates into CASSRWDLDEQYF.

Concerning this clone: Different DNA sequences within this sample yield the same CDR3. The chain couples TRBV5-4 to TRBJ2-7; D remains unclear. The CDR3 covers 13 residues. Germline V lookup: CDR1 SGHNT, CDR2 YYREEE (reference sequence). V lost 4 bases to trimming and J lost 1 base, with 9 bases between them. Here the CDR3 reads CASSPRASYEQYF. The CDR3 DNA reads TGTGCCAGCAGCCCCCGCGCTTCCTACGAGCAGTACTTC.

The gene calls are TRBV27 and TRBJ2-3; D not resolved. Trimming left V 6 bases short and J 2 bases short, with 15 bases between. The CDR3 loop spans 15 amino acids. Germline-derived CDR1 and CDR2 are MNHEY and SMNVEV (reference sequence). CDR3 amino acids: CASRPSWLTTDTQYF. In DNA, the CDR3 is TGTGCCAGCAGACCCTCGTGGCTAACCACAGATACGCAGTATTTT.

The chain employs TRBV7-9 and TRBJ2-1; the match to TRBD2 covers 10 bases. Germline lookup yields CDR1 SEHNR and CDR2 FQNEAQ (reference sequence). J lost 6 bases, V lost 1 base, and 6 bases had no gene match. The CDR3 spans 16 residues. CDR3 region: CASSLVTGTSVNEQFF. CDR3 DNA sequence: TGTGCCAGCAGCTTAGTTACCGGGACTAGCGTCAATGAGCAGTTCTTC.

The genes are TRBV29-1 and TRBJ2-7, with D uncertain. Germline V lookup: CDR1 SQVTM, CDR2 ANQGSEA. V gave up 4 bases and J gave up 0 bases, with 10 bases separating them. This CDR3 is built from 13 residues. The DNA of the CDR3 is TGCAGCGTTGCTGGCCTTTTCTCCTACGAGCAGTACTTC. This translates into CSVAGLFSYEQYF.

The chain has TRBV11-2 and TRBJ2-7, with D tentatively TRBD1 (5 bases). From germline, CDR1 is SGHAT and CDR2 FQNNGV. The V end was cut by 5 bases, the J end by 4 bases, with 18 bases between. The CDR3 is made up of 15 amino acids. The DNA for the CDR3 is TGTGCCAGCAGCCCCGCGCCCAGGGTGGTTTACGAGCAGTACTTC. It codes for CASSPAPRVVYEQYF.

The chain is built from TRBV7-2 and TRBJ2-3; D assignment may be TRBD1 or TRBD2 (6 bases each). Germline loops: CDR1 SGHTA, CDR2 FQGNSA. The CDR3 is 14 amino acids. Trimming took off 1 base at V and 5 bases at J, with 10 bases between the two ends. CDR3 sequence (DNA): TGTGCCAGCAGCTTAGGGGGGGCAGGAGATACGCAGTATTTT. Its translation is CASSLGGAGDTQYF.

The chain recombines TRBV11-2 with TRBJ2-1; the match to TRBD2 covers 13 bases. CDR3 size: 16 residues. J lost 6 bases, V lost 2 bases, and 4 bases had no gene match. Germline assignment: CDR1 SGHAT and CDR2 FQNNGV. CDR3 sequence: CASSLTRLAGGNEQFF. The CDR3 nucleotides read TGTGCCAGCAGCTTAACGAGACTAGCGGGAGGCAATGAGCAGTTCTTC.

The V and J genes are TRBV7-9 and TRBJ1-4; D not resolved. V shed 4 bases and J shed 0 bases, with 12 bases lying between them. This CDR3 contains 16 residues. The germline V gene has CDR1 SEHNR and CDR2 FQNEAQ (reference sequence). The CDR3 DNA sequence: TGTGCCAGCAGCTCGCTCCTTGGAACAACTAATGAAAAACTGTTTTTT. Translated, it gives CASSSLLGTTNEKLFF.

This rearrangement joins TRBV5-1 to TRBJ2-2; D perhaps matches TRBD2 (6 bases). The CDR3 is 13 amino acids. In germline, CDR1 is SGHRS, CDR2 YFSETQ. The ends were cut back, 5 bases at V and 6 bases at J, with 11 bases in the middle. The DNA of the CDR3 is TGCGCCAGCAGAGCTAGCGAATCCGGGGAGCTGTTTTTT. Protein sequence: CASRASESGELFF.

The chain uses TRBV15 and TRBJ2-1; D not resolved. This CDR3 contains 15 residues. Deletions cut 1 base from V and 6 bases from J, with 13 bases between. Per germline, CDR1 LNHNV and CDR2 YYDKDF (reference sequence). CDR3 loop: CATSRVGRVGNEQFF. The DNA of the CDR3 is TGTGCCACCAGCAGAGTCGGTCGAGTAGGCAATGAGCAGTTCTTC. The complete variable domain, with remaining parts taken from reference TRBV15 and TRBJ2-1, reads DAMVIQNPRYQVTQFGKPVTLSCSQTLNHNVMYWYQQKSSQAPKLLFHYYDKDFNNEADTPDNFQSRRPNTSFCFLDIRSPGLGDTAMYLCATSRVGRVGNEQFFGPGTRLTVL.

Here the CDR3 DNA reads TGCGCCAGCAGCTCGGGACTAGCGGAGGGGGCAGAGACCCAGTACTTC. As protein: CASSSGLAEGAETQYF. This chain connects TRBV5-1 to TRBJ2-5; TRBD2 agrees at 11 bases. Germline CDR1 SGHRS, CDR2 YFSETQ. V lost 3 bases and J lost 4; bases outside the gene matches: 8. The CDR3 runs to 16 residues.

This sequence joins TRBV6-5 and TRBJ2-4; D is uncertain. Trimming cost V 1 base and J 1 base, with 11 bases left between them. In germline, CDR1 is MNHEY, CDR2 SVGAGI. The CDR3 is made up of 16 amino acids. The CDR3 DNA reads TGTGCCAGCAGTTACTTCTCCATCGGGGCCAAAAACATTCAGTACTTC. Its protein is CASSYFSIGAKNIQYF.

V and J are TRBV29-1 and TRBJ2-3, with 9 bases lining up with TRBD2. CDR1 SQVTM and CDR2 ANQGSEA come from the germline V gene. The CDR3 is 18 amino acids. V shed 4 bases, J shed 2 bases, and the junction held 16 bases outside the gene matches. The CDR3 reads CSVVILKAGGHNTDTQYF. CDR3 nucleotide sequence: TGCAGCGTTGTTATTCTTAAGGCGGGAGGGCATAACACAGATACGCAGTATTTT.

This sequence joins TRBV5-1 and TRBJ2-6, with D hard to call. Trimming took off 6 bases at V and 1 base at J, with 11 bases between the two ends. Germline-derived CDR1 and CDR2 are SGHRS and YFSETQ. This CDR3 contains 15 residues. The DNA of the CDR3 is TGCGCCAGCACCATATCCAGGTCTGGGGCCAACGTCCTGACTTTC. It is translated as CASTISRSGANVLTF. The variable domain in full, completed from reference TRBV5-1 and TRBJ2-6, reads KAGVTQTPRYLIKTRGQQVTLSCSPISGHRSVSWYQQTPGQGLQFLFEYFSETQRNKGNFPGRFSGRQFSNSRSEMNVSTLELGDSALYLCASTISRSGANVLTFGAGSRLTVL.

This rearrangement joins TRBV5-5 to TRBJ2-5, with 8 bases that match TRBD1. The germline V gene has CDR1 SGHKS and CDR2 YYEKEE (reference sequence). The junction had 8 bases not matched to a gene; V was cut back by 8 bases and J by 2 bases. The CDR3 extends over 14 amino acids. The CDR3 region is CASKPGQVQETQYF. The CDR3 DNA sequence: TGTGCCAGTAAACCGGGACAGGTTCAAGAGACCCAGTACTTC.

The J gene is TRBJ1-3, the V gene TRBV18, with 8 bases fitting TRBD1. Germline assignment: CDR1 KGHSH and CDR2 LQKENI. CDR3 length: 16 residues. Losses at the gene ends were 2 bases for V and 3 bases for J; bases not matched to a gene: 6. CDR3 sequence reads: CASSPIARGLGNTIYF. CDR3 in DNA: TGTGCCAGCTCACCAATCGCCAGGGGGCTTGGAAACACCATATATTTT.

A word on this clone: The sample carries other DNA sequences with the same CDR3. The J gene is TRBJ1-1, the V gene TRBV6-5, with D maybe TRBD1 (5 bases). CDR3 size: 12 residues. V was pared by 2 bases and J by 5 bases, with 6 bases between. CDR1 is MNHEY and CDR2 is SVGAGI in the germline V gene. The CDR3 sequence: CASSYEGTEAFF. The CDR3 region has the DNA TGTGCCAGCAGTTACGAGGGGACTGAAGCTTTCTTT.